These 22 T cell receptor beta chains were sequenced from one sample in a study of T cell responses to AZD1222 COVID-19 vaccine. The protocol was immunoSEQ multiplex PCR, while the TCRdb copy is restricted to in-frame clones and leaves out a portion. Here the sample spans 150,000 or so clones, about nine tenths being singletons. The sequenced sample was peripheral blood, obtained 28 days after the second AZD1222 dose. These receptor sequences come from an adult who received the AZD1222 COVID-19 vaccine.

The J gene is TRBJ2-3, the V gene TRBV10-3; D is unclear. The CDR3 sequence is 12 residues long. V was clipped by 8 bases and J by 1 base, with 7 bases between them. Germline CDR1 ENHRY, CDR2 SYGVKD. CDR3: CAIGSGTDTQYF. Here the CDR3 DNA reads TGTGCCATCGGTTCGGGCACAGATACGCAGTATTTT.

This clone is a singleton in its sample. The V call is TRBV11-2, the J call TRBJ1-1, with no clear D. Germline assignment: CDR1 SGHAT and CDR2 FQNNGV. V was cut by 6 bases and J by 7 bases, with 18 bases left in between. CDR3 size: 14 residues. CDR3 coding DNA: TGTGCCAGCAGTCAAGTGGTAGTTGAGGGTGAAGCTTTCTTT. Protein: CASSQVVVEGEAFF.

The rearrangement uses TRBV5-5 and TRBJ1-1; D gene uncertain. Germline-derived CDR1 and CDR2 are SGHKS and YYEKEE (reference sequence). This CDR3 is 14 amino acids long. The V and J ends lost 4 bases and 1 base respectively, with 11 bases between them. The CDR3 coding sequence is TGTGCCAGCAGCAGGACGGTGACGAACACTGAAGCTTTCTTT. It codes for CASSRTVTNTEAFF.

The CDR3 is CASSLGLIAGGAEQYF. The CDR3 DNA reads as TGCGCCAGCAGCTTAGGACTAATAGCGGGAGGGGCCGAGCAGTACTTC. The V and J genes are TRBV5-1 and TRBJ2-7; TRBD2 matches 11 bases. Germline V gives CDR1 SGHRS, CDR2 YFSETQ. The CDR3 contains 16 residues. Trimming at V came to 2 bases and at J to 6 bases, leaving 10 bases not matched to a gene.

The chain combines TRBV7-9 with TRBJ2-2; possibly TRBD2 for D (6 bases). Deletions cut 5 bases from V and 5 bases from J, with 15 bases between. The CDR3 runs 15 residues. Germline V gives CDR1 SEHNR, CDR2 FQNEAQ (reference sequence). Here the CDR3 reads CASSAAPRGTGELFF. DNA of the CDR3: TGTGCCAGCAGCGCCGCCCCCCGGGGGACCGGGGAGCTGTTTTTT.

This chain joins TRBV10-3 and TRBJ1-1; 8 nucleotides match TRBD1. Trimming took 2 bases from V and 5 from J; bases not matched to a gene: 7. The CDR3 spans 15 residues. The germline V gene encodes CDR1 ENHRY and CDR2 SYGVKD. The CDR3 here is CAISEQGARQTEAFF. In DNA, the CDR3 is TGTGCCATCAGTGAGCAGGGGGCGAGACAGACTGAAGCTTTCTTT.

This clone is categorized as medium-sized (0.01 to 0.1%). The genes are TRBV6-4 and TRBJ2-1, with D possibly being TRBD1 (6 bases). Germline lookup yields CDR1 MRHNA and CDR2 SNTAGT. The CDR3 spans 14 residues. The ends were cut back, 0 bases at V and 5 bases at J, with 8 bases in the middle. Here the CDR3 DNA reads TGTGCCAGCAGTGACTCGACAGGACACAATGAGCAGTTCTTC. Translating gives CASSDSTGHNEQFF.

The chain combines TRBV7-9 with TRBJ2-7; the match to TRBD1 covers 9 bases. The germline V gene encodes CDR1 SEHNR and CDR2 FQNEAQ (reference sequence). V lost 1 base, J lost 6 bases, and 1 base stayed unmatched. The CDR3 runs 13 residues. CDR3 DNA: TGTGCCAGCAGCTTAGTGGACAGGGGCGAGCAGTACTTC. This gives the protein CASSLVDRGEQYF.

J is TRBJ2-3 and V is TRBV19, with TRBD2 matching 7 bases. Trimming at V came to 5 bases and at J to 4 bases, leaving 3 bases not matched to a gene. The V gene's germline CDR1 is LNHDA and CDR2 SQIVND (reference sequence). The CDR3 loop spans 13 amino acids. CDR3 in amino acids: CASSQRGPDTQYF. DNA for the CDR3: TGTGCCAGTAGTCAGCGGGGTCCAGATACGCAGTATTTT.

The rearrangement uses TRBV4-1 and TRBJ2-3; 10 positions agree with TRBD2. The CDR3 spans 18 residues. Germline assignment: CDR1 MGHRA and CDR2 YSYEKL. The V gene end was trimmed by 0 bases and the J gene end by 3 bases; junction bases not matched to a gene: 9. The CDR3 region has the DNA TGCGCCAGCAGCCAAGAAAGCCTAGCGGGAGTCCGGACAGATACGCAGTATTTT. It is translated as CASSQESLAGVRTDTQYF.

The chain couples TRBV10-1 to TRBJ2-1, with 7 bases that match TRBD2. The germline gives CDR1 WNHNN, CDR2 SYGVQD (reference sequence). V lost 10 bases and J lost 5; bases outside the gene matches: 17. The CDR3 is 16 amino acids. This chain's CDR3 is CAIGSVGGITHNEQFF. The CDR3 region has the DNA TGCGCCATCGGTTCAGTGGGGGGGATTACTCACAATGAGCAGTTCTTC.

V is TRBV6-2 or TRBV6-3 and J is TRBJ2-4; D unresolved. The CDR3 runs to 17 residues. Looked up from germline, CDR1 is MNHEY and CDR2 is SVGEGT. Trimming took 0 bases from V and 0 from J, leaving 12 bases between them. This CDR3 reads CASSYSSTRLAKNIQYF. The CDR3 DNA reads as TGTGCCAGCAGTTACTCGTCTACACGGCTAGCCAAAAACATTCAGTACTTC.

The gene calls are TRBV12-5 and TRBJ2-1, with 8 bases aligning to TRBD2. This CDR3 spans 16 amino acids. Germline-derived CDR1 and CDR2 are LGHNT and FRNRAP. The ends lost 1 base at V and 8 bases at J; junction bases unmatched: 10. The CDR3 nucleotides are TGTGCTAGTGGTTTGGCCGGGACTAGATTTGACCATGAGCAGTTCTTC. Protein sequence: CASGLAGTRFDHEQFF.

Only a few counts were recorded for this clone. The chain uses TRBV3-1 (or the pseudogene TRBV3-2) and TRBJ2-5; no reliable D call. Germline loops: CDR1 LGHDT, CDR2 YNNKEL (reference sequence). Trimming removed 4 bases at V and 5 bases at J, with 11 bases between. The CDR3 runs 13 residues. CDR3 protein: CASSRPQGETQYF. In DNA, the CDR3 is TGTGCCAGCAGCCGGCCCCAAGGGGAGACCCAGTACTTC.

This chain joins TRBV5-4 and TRBJ1-3; D is uncertain. Between the trimmed V and J ends, which lost 1 base and 0 bases, there was a span of 5 bases. Germline CDR1 and CDR2: SGHNT and YYREEE (reference sequence). The CDR3 runs 14 residues. CDR3 amino acids: CASSLSSSGNTIYF. The DNA of the CDR3 is TGTGCCAGCAGCTTGTCCAGCTCTGGAAACACCATATATTTT.

V usage is TRBV18 and J usage is TRBJ2-7; no definite D call. V lost 0 bases and J 6 bases, leaving 15 bases between the germline ends. Germline V lookup: CDR1 KGHSH, CDR2 LQKENI. The CDR3 is made up of 15 amino acids. The CDR3 spells CASSPPNGPGSEQYF. For the CDR3, the DNA is TGTGCCAGCTCACCACCGAACGGGCCCGGTTCCGAGCAGTACTTC.

The chain has TRBV6-1 and TRBJ1-1; D is possibly TRBD1 (5 bases). Germline assignment: CDR1 MNHNS and CDR2 SASEGT. CDR3 length: 15 residues. Trimming left V 1 base short and J 3 bases short, with 12 bases between. The CDR3 DNA sequence: TGTGCCAGCAGTGAAGTTGGGGGAGCGGACACTGAAGCTTTCTTT. This encodes CASSEVGGADTEAFF.

In its sample, this clone was seen a few times. The CDR3 reads CATSDAGGSNEKLFF. DNA of the CDR3: TGTGCCACCAGTGATGCAGGGGGCTCCAATGAAAAACTGTTTTTT. This rearrangement joins TRBV24-1 to TRBJ1-4; TRBD1 aligns across 8 bases. The CDR3 extends over 15 amino acids. Germline trimming cut 3 bases from V and 5 bases from J; bases unmatched to any gene: 4. CDR1 and CDR2 from the germline V gene are KGHDR and SFDVKD.

V gene TRBV11-3 combines with J gene TRBJ1-6, with TRBD1 as a possible D gene (5 bases). The CDR3 consists of 14 residues. CDR1 is SGHNT, CDR2 YENEEA, per germline. V lost 6 bases and J 9 bases, leaving 15 bases between the germline ends. CDR3 sequence reads: CASSTGTPGSPLHF. In nucleotides, the CDR3 is TGTGCCAGCAGTACCGGGACTCCTGGTTCACCCCTCCACTTT.

This rearrangement joins TRBV10-2 to TRBJ1-1, with 7 bases fitting TRBD1. J gave up 4 bases and V 7 bases, and 6 bases lay outside the gene matches. In germline, CDR1 is WSHSY, CDR2 SAAADI. There are 13 residues in the CDR3. CDR3 nucleotide sequence: TGCGCCAGCACCAGGGGGGAGGGCACTGAAGCTTTCTTT. Translating gives CASTRGEGTEAFF.

This clone was picked up a small number of times. CDR3 region: CASSQDIDNPYEQYF. In DNA, the CDR3 is TGTGCCAGCAGCCAAGATATTGACAACCCCTACGAGCAGTACTTC. The chain has TRBV14 and TRBJ2-7, with D unclear. CDR1 is SGHDN, CDR2 FVKESK, per germline. The CDR3 has 15 residues. V lost 0 bases and J lost 2, with 11 bases in between.

J is TRBJ2-3 and V is TRBV2; D perhaps matches TRBD2 (5 bases). The CDR3 length is 15 residues. Trimming pared 0 bases from V and 0 bases from J, leaving 7 bases between. Germline lookup yields CDR1 SNHLY and CDR2 FYNNEI. CDR3 protein: CASSEARTSTDTQYF. CDR3 DNA: TGTGCCAGCAGTGAAGCTCGGACTAGCACAGATACGCAGTATTTT. Full variable domain (remainder filled in from reference TRBV2 and TRBJ2-3): EPEVTQTPSHQVTQMGQEVILRCVPISNHLYFYWYRQILGQKVEFLVSFYNNEISEKSEIFDDQFSVERPDGSNFTLKIRSTKLEDSAMYFCASSEARTSTDTQYFGPGTRLTVL.